This T cell receptor (beta chain) was found in a study of cytomegalovirus exposure and HLA in healthy donors. Study-level information: As released early, the data held some 80 million unique TCRs from HLA-typed donors.

The PCR was carried out with 60 Vbeta primers and 13 Jbeta primers. Here immunoSEQ multiplex PCR was the method, and the copy in TCRdb shows in-frame clones only, minus some. The sample consists of under 170,000 clones, 75% to 85% of them appearing once. This CDR3 spans 13 amino acids. Trimming at V came to 2 bases and at J to 4 bases, leaving 2 bases not matched to a gene. Germline CDR1 reads SQVTM; CDR2 reads ANQGSEA. Sequencing was carried out using PBMCs. The clonotype was recovered from a human donor in good health. This chain links TRBV29-1 with TRBJ1-2; 9 bases map to TRBD1. The CDR3 region has the DNA TGCAGCGTTGAATGGGACAGGGTCTATGGCTACACCTTC. It translates to CSVEWDRVYGYTF.